The rows below give T cell receptor beta chains drawn from one sample of a study of radiotherapy plus CTLA-4 blockade in lung cancer. Clones were read by immunoSEQ multiplex PCR, and TCRdb kept only the in-frame ones, dropping some. This sample has approximately 80,000 clones, with 78% found just once. The starting material was peripheral blood, obtained from a patient treated with radiotherapy plus ipilimumab. The origin of the receptors is a human donor with non-small cell lung cancer whose response to radiotherapy plus ipilimumab could not be evaluated. Some clones in this sample may be carry-over from other donors' samples. Each CDR3 is given with its conserved first and last residue. D genes are given only for firm matches. A row's size may be missing; if present it is once, few, many or a size class.

TRBV5-1	TRBJ2-7	few	-	CASSPRALTGGITYEQYF	TGCGCCAGCAGCCCCCGTGCTTTGACAGGTGGGATCACCTACGAGCAGTACTTC
TRBV5-1	TRBJ2-2	once	TRBD1	CASSRQGAPNTGELFF	TGCGCCAGCAGCCGCCAGGGGGCACCTAACACCGGGGAGCTGTTTTTT
TRBV15	TRBJ2-1	-	-	CATSEMSLYNEQFF	TGTGCCACCAGCGAGATGTCTCTATACAATGAGCAGTTCTTC
TRBV19	TRBJ2-1	-	TRBD2	CASSILAWRGGHDEQFF	TGTGCCAGTAGTATATTAGCTTGGCGGGGGGGCCATGATGAGCAGTTCTTC
TRBV6-1	TRBJ2-1	-	TRBD1	CASSEMGTGGNEQFF	TGTGCCAGCAGTGAAATGGGGACAGGGGGCAATGAGCAGTTCTTC
TRBV29-1	TRBJ1-1	-	-	CSVVYLGGTEAFF	TGCAGCGTCGTCTACCTGGGAGGCACTGAAGCTTTCTTT
TRBV10-3	TRBJ1-6	many	-	CAIKAARDSPLHF	TGTGCCATCAAAGCGGCGAGGGATTCACCCCTCCACTTT
TRBV6-5	TRBJ1-2	-	-	CASSYSGGRGYTF	TGTGCCAGCAGTTACTCGGGAGGAAGAGGCTACACCTTC
TRBV9	TRBJ2-7	-	TRBD1	CASSFRDSSYEQYF	TGTGCCAGCAGCTTCCGGGACAGTAGCTACGAGCAGTACTTC
TRBV5-1	TRBJ2-5	-	-	CASSLVGGQETQYF	TGCGCCAGCAGCTTGGTTGGGGGGCAAGAGACCCAGTACTTC